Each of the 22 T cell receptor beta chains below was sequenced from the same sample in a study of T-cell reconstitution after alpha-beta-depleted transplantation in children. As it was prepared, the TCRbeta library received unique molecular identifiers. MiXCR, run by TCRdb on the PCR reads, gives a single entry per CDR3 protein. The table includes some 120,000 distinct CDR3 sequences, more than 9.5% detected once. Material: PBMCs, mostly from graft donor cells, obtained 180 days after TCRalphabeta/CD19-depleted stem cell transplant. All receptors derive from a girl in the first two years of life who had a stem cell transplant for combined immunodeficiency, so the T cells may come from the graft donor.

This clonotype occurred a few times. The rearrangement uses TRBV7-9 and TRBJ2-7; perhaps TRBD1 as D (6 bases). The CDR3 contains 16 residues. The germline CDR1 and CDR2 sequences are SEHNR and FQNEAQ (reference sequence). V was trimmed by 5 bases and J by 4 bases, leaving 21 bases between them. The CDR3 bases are TGTGCCAGCAGCCTAGGGACATGGGGACACCGTTACGAGCAGTACTTC. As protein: CASSLGTWGHRYEQYF.

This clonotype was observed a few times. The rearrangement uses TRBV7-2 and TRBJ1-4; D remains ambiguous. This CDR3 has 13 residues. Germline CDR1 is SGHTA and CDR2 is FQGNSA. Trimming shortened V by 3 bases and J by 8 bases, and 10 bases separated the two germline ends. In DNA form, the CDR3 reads TGTGCCAGCAGCTTGACGGTGGGCGAAAAACTGTTTTTT. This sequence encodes CASSLTVGEKLFF.

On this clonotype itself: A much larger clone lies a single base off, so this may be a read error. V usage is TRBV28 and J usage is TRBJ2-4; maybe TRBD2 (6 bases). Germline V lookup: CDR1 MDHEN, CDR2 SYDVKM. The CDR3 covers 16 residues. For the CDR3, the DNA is TGTGCCAGCAGTTTTGGAGGGCGGCTAGCCAACAACATTCAGTACTTC. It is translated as CASSFGGRLANNIQYF.

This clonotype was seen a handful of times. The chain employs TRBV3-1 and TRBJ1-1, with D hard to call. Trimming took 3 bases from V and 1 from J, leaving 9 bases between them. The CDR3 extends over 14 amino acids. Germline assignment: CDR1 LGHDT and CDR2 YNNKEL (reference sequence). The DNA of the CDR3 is TGTGCCAGCAGCCAGGGGTATCGGAACACTGAAGCTTTCTTT. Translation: CASSQGYRNTEAFF.

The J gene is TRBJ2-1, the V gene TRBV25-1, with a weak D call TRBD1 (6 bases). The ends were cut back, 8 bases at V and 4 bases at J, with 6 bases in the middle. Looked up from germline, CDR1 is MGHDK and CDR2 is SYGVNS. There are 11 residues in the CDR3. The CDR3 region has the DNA TGTGCCAGCGGACAGTACAATGAGCAGTTCTTC. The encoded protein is CASGQYNEQFF.

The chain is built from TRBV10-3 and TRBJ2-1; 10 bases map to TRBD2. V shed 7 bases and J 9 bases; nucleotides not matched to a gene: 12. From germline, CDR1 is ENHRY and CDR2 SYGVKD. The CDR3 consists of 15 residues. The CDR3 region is CAINPSGRAKVEQFF. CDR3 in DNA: TGTGCCATCAACCCAAGCGGGAGGGCCAAGGTTGAGCAGTTCTTC.

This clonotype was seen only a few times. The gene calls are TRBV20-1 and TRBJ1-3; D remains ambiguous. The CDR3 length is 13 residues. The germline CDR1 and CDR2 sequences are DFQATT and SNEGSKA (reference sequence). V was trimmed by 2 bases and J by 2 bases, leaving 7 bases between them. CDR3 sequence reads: CSARFGAGNTIYF. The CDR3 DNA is TGCAGTGCTAGATTTGGGGCTGGAAACACCATATATTTT.

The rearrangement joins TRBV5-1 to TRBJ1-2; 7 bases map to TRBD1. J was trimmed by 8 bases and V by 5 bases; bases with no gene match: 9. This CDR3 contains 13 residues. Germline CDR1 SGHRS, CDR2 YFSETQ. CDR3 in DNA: TGCGCCAGCAGAACCGACAGGGCGGCCGGCTACACCTTC. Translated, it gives CASRTDRAAGYTF.

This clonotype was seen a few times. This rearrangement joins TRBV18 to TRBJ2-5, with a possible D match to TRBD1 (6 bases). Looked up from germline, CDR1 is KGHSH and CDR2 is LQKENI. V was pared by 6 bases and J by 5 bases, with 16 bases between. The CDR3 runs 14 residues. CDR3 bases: TGTGCCAGCTCGCCTGTGCCAGGGGTGGAGACCCAGTACTTC. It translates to CASSPVPGVETQYF.

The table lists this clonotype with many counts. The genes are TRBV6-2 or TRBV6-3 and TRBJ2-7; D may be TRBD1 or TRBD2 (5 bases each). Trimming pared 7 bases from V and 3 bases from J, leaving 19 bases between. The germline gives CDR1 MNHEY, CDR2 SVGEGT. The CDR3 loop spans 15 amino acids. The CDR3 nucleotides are TGTGCCAGCAACTTCGGGACGGACCTAGGCTACGAGCAGTACTTC. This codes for CASNFGTDLGYEQYF.

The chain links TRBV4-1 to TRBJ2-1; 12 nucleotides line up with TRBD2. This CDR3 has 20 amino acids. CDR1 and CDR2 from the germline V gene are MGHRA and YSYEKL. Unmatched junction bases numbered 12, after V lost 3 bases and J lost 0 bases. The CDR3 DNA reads TGCGCCAGCAGCCATCCTAGCGGGAGGGCCCCCTTTACCTCCTACAATGAGCAGTTCTTC. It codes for CASSHPSGRAPFTSYNEQFF.

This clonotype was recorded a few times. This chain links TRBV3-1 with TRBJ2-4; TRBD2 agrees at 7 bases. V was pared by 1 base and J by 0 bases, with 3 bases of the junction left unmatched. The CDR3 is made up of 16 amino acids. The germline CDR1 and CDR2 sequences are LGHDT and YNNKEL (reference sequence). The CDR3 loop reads CASSQVSGAAKNIQYF. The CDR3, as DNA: TGTGCCAGCAGCCAAGTAAGCGGGGCAGCCAAAAACATTCAGTACTTC.

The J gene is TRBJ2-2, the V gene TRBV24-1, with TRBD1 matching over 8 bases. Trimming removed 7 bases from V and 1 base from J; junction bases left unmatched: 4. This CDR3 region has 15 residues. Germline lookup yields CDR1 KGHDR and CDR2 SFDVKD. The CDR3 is CATRSGTGNTGELFF. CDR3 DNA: TGTGCCACCAGATCCGGGACAGGGAACACCGGGGAGCTGTTTTTT.

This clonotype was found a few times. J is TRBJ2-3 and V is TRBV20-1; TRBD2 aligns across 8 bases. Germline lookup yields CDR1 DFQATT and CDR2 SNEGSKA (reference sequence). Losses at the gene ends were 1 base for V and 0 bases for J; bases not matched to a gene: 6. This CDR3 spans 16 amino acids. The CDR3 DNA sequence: TGCAGTGCTAGAGCTCCGGGGGGGCCTAGCACAGATACGCAGTATTTT. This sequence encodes CSARAPGGPSTDTQYF.

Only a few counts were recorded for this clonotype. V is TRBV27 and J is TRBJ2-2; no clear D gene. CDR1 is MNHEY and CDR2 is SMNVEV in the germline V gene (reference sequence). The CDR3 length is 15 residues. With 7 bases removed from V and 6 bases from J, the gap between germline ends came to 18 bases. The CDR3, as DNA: TGTGCCAGCACCTATACATACGGACCGGCCGGGGAGCTGTTTTTT. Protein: CASTYTYGPAGELFF.

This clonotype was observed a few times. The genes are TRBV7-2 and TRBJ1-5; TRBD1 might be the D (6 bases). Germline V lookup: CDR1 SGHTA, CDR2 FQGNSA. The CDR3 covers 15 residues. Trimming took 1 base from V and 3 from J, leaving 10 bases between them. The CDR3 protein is CASSLVGGHNQPQHF. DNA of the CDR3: TGTGCCAGCAGCTTAGTGGGGGGCCACAATCAGCCCCAGCATTTT.

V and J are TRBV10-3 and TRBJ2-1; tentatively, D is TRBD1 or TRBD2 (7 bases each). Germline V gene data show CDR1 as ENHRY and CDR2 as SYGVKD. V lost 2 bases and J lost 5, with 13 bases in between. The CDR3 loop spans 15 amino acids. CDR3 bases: TGTGCCATCAGTGAGGCGACAGGGAGGGACAATGAGCAGTTCTTC. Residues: CAISEATGRDNEQFF.

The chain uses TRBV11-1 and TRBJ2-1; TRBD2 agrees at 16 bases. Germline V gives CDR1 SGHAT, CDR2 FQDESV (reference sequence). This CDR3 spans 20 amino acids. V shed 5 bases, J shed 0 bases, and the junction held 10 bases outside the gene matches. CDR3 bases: TGTGCCAGCAGCGAACAGGGACTAGCGGGAGGGCTTTACTCCTACAATGAGCAGTTCTTC. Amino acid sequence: CASSEQGLAGGLYSYNEQFF.

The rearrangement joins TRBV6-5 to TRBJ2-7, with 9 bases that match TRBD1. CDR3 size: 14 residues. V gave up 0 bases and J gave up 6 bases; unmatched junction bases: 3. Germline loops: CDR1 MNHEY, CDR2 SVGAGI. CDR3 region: CASSYSWTGVEQYF. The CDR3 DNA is TGTGCCAGCAGTTACTCGTGGACAGGGGTCGAGCAGTACTTC.

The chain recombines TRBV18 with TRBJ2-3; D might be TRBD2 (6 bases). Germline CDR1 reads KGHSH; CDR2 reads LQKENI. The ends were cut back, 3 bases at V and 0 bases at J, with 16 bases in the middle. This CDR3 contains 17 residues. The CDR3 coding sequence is TGTGCCAGCTCACCGATGACACTAGCCGCTAGCACAGATACGCAGTATTTT. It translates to CASSPMTLAASTDTQYF.

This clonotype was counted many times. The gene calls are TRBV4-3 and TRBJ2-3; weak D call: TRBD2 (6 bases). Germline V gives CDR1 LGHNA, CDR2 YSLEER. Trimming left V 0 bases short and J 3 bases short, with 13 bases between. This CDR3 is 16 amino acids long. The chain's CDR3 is CASSQDTGGRTDTQYF. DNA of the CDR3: TGCGCCAGCAGCCAAGATACCGGGGGAAGGACAGATACGCAGTATTTT.

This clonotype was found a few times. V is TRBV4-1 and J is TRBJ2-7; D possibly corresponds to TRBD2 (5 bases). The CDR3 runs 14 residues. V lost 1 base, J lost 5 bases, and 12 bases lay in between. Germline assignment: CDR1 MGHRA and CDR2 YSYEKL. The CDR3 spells CASSQGASIHEQYF. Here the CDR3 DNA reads TGCGCCAGCAGCCAAGGGGCTAGCATACACGAGCAGTACTTC.